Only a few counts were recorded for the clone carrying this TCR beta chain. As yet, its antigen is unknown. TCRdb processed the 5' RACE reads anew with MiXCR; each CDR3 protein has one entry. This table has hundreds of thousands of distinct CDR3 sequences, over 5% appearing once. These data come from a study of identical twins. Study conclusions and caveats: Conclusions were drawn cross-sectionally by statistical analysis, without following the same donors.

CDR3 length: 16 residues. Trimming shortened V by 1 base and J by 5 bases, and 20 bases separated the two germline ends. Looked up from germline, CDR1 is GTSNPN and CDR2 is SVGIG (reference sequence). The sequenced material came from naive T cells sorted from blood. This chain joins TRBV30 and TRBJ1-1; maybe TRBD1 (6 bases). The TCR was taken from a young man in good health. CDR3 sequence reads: CAWSGYREVGGTEAFF. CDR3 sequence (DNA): TGTGCCTGGAGTGGCTACAGGGAAGTCGGGGGTACTGAAGCTTTCTTT.